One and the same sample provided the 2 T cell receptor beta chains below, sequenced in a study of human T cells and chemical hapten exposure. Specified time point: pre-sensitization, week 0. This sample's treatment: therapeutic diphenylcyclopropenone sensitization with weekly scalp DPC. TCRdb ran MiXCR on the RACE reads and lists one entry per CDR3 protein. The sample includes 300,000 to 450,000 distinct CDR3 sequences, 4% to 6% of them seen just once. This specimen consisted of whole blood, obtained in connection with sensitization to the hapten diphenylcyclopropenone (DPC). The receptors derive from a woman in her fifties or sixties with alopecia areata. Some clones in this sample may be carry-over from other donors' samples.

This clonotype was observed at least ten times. The CDR3 DNA reads TGCAGTGCCCCCTCTGCGGCTAGCGATGAGACCCAGTACTTC. This sequence encodes CSAPSAASDETQYF. The V gene is TRBV20-1, the J gene TRBJ2-5; a possible D gene is TRBD2 (6 bases). Germline V lookup: CDR1 DFQATT, CDR2 SNEGSKA (reference sequence). The CDR3 has 14 residues. The V end lost 6 bases, the J end lost 5 bases, and 19 bases lay between the germline ends.

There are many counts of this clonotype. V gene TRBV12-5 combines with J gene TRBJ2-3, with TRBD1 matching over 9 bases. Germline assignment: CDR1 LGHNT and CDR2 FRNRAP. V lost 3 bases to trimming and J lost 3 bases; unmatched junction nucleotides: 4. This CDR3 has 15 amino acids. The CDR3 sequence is CASGFGDRATDTQYF. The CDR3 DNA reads TGTGCTAGTGGTTTCGGGGACAGGGCGACAGATACGCAGTATTTT.